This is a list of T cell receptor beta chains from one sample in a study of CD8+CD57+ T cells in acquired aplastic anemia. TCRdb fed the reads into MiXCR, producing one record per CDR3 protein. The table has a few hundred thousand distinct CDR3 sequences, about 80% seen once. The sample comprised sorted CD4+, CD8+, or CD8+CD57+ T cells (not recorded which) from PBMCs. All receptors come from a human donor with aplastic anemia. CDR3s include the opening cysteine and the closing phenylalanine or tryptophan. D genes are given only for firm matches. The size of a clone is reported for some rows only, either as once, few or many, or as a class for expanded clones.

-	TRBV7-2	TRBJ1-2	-	TGTGCCAGCAGCCCCGGGGGGCAGGCACTGAAACATTCTTACACCTTC	CASSPGGQALKHSYTF
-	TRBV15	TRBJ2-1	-	TGTGCCACCTCGGAGGGTCCGGGGAATGAGCAGTTCTTC	CATSEGPGNEQFF
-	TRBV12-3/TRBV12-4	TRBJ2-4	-	TGTGCCAATGAAGCAGCTGGGAACATTCAGTACTTC	CANEAAGNIQYF
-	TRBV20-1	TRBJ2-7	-	TGCAGTGCTAGTGAACAGAGCTACGAGCAGTACTTC	CSASEQSYEQYF
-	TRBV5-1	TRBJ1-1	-	TGCGCCAGCAGCTTGATCGGTGGGGGCGATACTGAAGCTTTCTTT	CASSLIGGGDTEAFF
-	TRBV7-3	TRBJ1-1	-	TGTGCCAGCAGCAACGGGACGACGAACACTGAAGCTTTCTTT	CASSNGTTNTEAFF
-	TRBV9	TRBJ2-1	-	TGTGCCAGCAGCGAATACCAGAACTCCTGCAATAAGCAGCAGTTCTTC	CASSEYQNSCNKQQFF
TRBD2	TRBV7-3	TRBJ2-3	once	TGTGCCAGCAGCCCCCGGGGGGGTACGCAGTATTTT	CASSPRGGTQYF
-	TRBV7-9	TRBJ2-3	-	TGTGCCAGCAGCTTTCCTAGCAGGAGGGGGGGTAATGAGTATTTT	CASSFPSRRGGNEYF
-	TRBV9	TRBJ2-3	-	TGTGCCAGCAGCTTTACGGTAGATACGCATTCTTTTGATTTT	CASSFTVDTHSFDF
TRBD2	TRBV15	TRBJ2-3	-	TGTGCCAGCAGCGCCCGGGGGGTGGCCGATACGCAGTATTTT	CASSARGVADTQYF
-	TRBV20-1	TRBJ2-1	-	TGCAGTGCTAGAAGGACAGAAGGTGAGCAGTTCTTC	CSARRTEGEQFF
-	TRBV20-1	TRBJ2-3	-	TGCAGTGCTAGAAATCCGCGCATTCTGAGCACAGATACGCAGTATTTT	CSARNPRILSTDTQYF
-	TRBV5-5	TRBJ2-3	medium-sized	TGTGCCAGCAGCTTGTTAGACCCAGATACGCAGTATTTT	CASSLLDPDTQYF
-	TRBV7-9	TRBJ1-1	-	TGTGCCAGCAGCGGCCTAGGATGGAGCACTGAAGCTTTCTTT	CASSGLGWSTEAFF
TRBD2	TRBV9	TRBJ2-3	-	TGTGCCAGCGGCGTCGGCGGGAGGGCCAATGAGCAGTTT	CASGVGGRANEQF
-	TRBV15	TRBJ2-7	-	TGTGCCACCAGCAGAGGAGGTGGCTCCTACGAGCAGTACTTC	CATSRGGGSYEQYF
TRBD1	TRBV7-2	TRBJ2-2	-	TGTGCCAGCAGCTTGACAGGGGACCCGAACACCGGGGAGCTGTTTTTT	CASSLTGDPNTGELFF
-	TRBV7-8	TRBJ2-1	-	TGTGCCAGCAGCATAGCTAGAGGAGCCTACACGCAGCAGTTCTTC	CASSIARGAYTQQFF
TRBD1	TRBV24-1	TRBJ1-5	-	TGTGCCACCAGAAACACGGGACAGGGACGCAATCAGCCCCAGCATTTT	CATRNTGQGRNQPQHF
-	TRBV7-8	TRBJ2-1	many	TGTGCCAGCAGCTTAGCGGGAGGCGCCGATACGCAGGATCAGTTCTTC	CASSLAGGADTQDQFF
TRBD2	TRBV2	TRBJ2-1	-	TGTGCCAGCAGCGAACCTAGCGGGGGGCTTTCCAATGAGGAGTTCTTCTTC	CASSEPSGGLSNEEFFF
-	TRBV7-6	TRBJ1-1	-	TGTGCCAGCAGCTTAGCCCACGGGACAAAAGATACCCATTTCTTT	CASSLAHGTKDTHFF
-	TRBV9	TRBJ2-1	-	TGTGCCAGCAGAGATGCTGGGAACAATGAGCAGTTCTTC	CASRDAGNNEQFF
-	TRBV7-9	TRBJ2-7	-	TGTGCCAGCAGCTTAGATCAGACCGCGAACAATGAACATTACTTC	CASSLDQTANNEHYF
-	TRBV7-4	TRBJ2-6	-	-	CASSVLGGLAQAHVLTF
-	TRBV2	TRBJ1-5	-	TGTGCCAGCAGTGGGGCGGATAGAAATCAGCCCCAGCATTTT	CASSGADRNQPQHF
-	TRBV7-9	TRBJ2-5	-	TGTGCCACCAGCTTTCGCAGCGAGCAAGAGGCCCAGGACTTC	CATSFRSEQEAQDF
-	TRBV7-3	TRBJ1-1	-	TGTGCCAGCAGCGTAGATCAGGCAGGGAGCGCTGAAGCTTTCTTT	CASSVDQAGSAEAFF
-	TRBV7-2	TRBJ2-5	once	TGTGCCAGCAGCTTAGCCGACGGGAAAAAACAGATCTACTACTTC	CASSLADGKKQIYYF
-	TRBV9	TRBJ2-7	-	TGTGCCAGCAGCCTCGGGACTCGCGGGGCGAATGAGTCCTACGAGCAGTACTTC	CASSLGTRGANESYEQYF
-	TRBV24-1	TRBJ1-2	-	TGTGCCACCAGTGATTTGAAAGGGGTCTACACCTTC	CATSDLKGVYTF
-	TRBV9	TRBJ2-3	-	TGTGCCAGCAGCCTAGCTTGGGGGGGCGACCACAATGATTTT	CASSLAWGGDHNDF
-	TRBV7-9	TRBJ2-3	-	-	CASSVGSGTPYF
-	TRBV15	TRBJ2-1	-	TGTGCCAGCAGCGGAGACAGCGACCAAGAGGCCCAGTTCTTC	CASSGDSDQEAQFF
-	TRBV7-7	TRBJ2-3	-	TGTTCTCGCGGGGTCGGGGGCACAGAACTGAAGTATTTT	CSRGVGGTELKYF
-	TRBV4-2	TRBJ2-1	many	TGTGCCAGCAGCCAAGATTTCTGGGGGGCAAGAAACAATGAGCAGTTCTTC	CASSQDFWGARNNEQFF
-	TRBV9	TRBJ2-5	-	TGTGCCAGCAGCGGAGGGTCAGATACAGAGACCCTTGACTTC	CASSGGSDTETLDF
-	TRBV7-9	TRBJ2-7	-	TGTGCCAGCAGCCACTCAGGGGCTAGCTCCCACGAGCAGTACTTC	CASSHSGASSHEQYF
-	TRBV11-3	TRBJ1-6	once	TGTGCCAGCAGCCTTGACATCGAGTATTCACCCCTCCACTTT	CASSLDIEYSPLHF
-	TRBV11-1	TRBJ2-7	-	TGTGCCAGCAGAAAAACAGGGAATCCGCTTTACGAGCAGTACTTC	CASRKTGNPLYEQYF
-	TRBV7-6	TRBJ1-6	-	TGTGCCAGCAGCTTAGTTAGGTTCAATGAGCAGTTCTTCCACTTT	CASSLVRFNEQFFHF
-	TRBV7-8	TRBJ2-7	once	TGTGCCAGCAGCTTAGCGGGAGGTCCCTATACGGAGCAGTACTTC	CASSLAGGPYTEQYF
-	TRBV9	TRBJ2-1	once	TGTGCCAGCGGAAGCGCTGGGGGCATTCAGTTCTTC	CASGSAGGIQFF
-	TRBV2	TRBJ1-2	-	TGTGACCGTGCTAACTATGGCTACACCTTC	CDRANYGYTF
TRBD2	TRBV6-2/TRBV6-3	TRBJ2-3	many	TGTGCCAGCAGTGGGACTACCAGCACAGATACGCAGTATTTT	CASSGTTSTDTQYF
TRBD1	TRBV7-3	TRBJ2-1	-	TGTGCCACCAGCTTAGAAGGACAGGGGGGGAATGAGCAGTTCTTC	CATSLEGQGGNEQFF
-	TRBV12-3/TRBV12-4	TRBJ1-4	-	TGTGCCAGCAGGAGACCGGTTTTTAGGGGAATAGGCGAAAAACTGTTTTTT	CASRRPVFRGIGEKLFF
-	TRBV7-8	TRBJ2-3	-	TGTGCCATCAGTTTTGGGCAGCCACCGACTAGCACAGATACGCAGTATTTT	CAISFGQPPTSTDTQYF
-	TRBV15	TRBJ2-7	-	TGTGCCACCAGCAGGCCTCGTGGGCTAGCCTACGAGCAGTACTTC	CATSRPRGLAYEQYF
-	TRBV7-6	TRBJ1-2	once	TGTGCCAGCAGCTTAGCCCACGGGACAAAAGTGACTGGCTACACCTTC	CASSLAHGTKVTGYTF
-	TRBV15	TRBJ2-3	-	TGTGCCAGCAGTCAAAACAGGGCCGGGGATACGCAGTATTTT	CASSQNRAGDTQYF
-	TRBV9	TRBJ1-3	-	TGTGCCAGCAGCGTAGGGTCAGCGACGCAGTACTTTATATATTTT	CASSVGSATQYFIYF